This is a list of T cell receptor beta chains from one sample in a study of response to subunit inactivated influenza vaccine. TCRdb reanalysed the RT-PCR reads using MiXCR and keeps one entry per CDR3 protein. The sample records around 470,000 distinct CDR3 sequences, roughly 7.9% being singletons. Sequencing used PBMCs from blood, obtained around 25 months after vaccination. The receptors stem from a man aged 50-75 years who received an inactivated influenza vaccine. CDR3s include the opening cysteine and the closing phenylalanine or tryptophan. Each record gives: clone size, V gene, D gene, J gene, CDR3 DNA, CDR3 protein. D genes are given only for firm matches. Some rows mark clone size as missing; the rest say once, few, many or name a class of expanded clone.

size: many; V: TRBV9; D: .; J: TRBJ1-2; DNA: TGTGCCAGCAGCGTAGGGGGGCAGACAAACTATGGCTACACCTTC; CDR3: CASSVGGQTNYGYTF
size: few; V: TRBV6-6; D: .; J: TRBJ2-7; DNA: TGTGCCAGCAGTTGGGATTCAAACGAGCAGTACTTC; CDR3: CASSWDSNEQYF
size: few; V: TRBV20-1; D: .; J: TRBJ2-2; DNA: TGCAGTGCTAGTGGGGGGCGCCGGACCGGGGAGCTGTTTTTT; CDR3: CSASGGRRTGELFF
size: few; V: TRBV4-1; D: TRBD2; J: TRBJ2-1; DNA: TGCGCCAGCAGCCGATCTAGCGGGAACACCTACAATGAGCAGTTCTTC; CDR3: CASSRSSGNTYNEQFF
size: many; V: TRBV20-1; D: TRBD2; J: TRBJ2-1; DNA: TGCAGTGCAACCGGGACTAGCGTACCCTTGGAGCAGTTCTTC; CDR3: CSATGTSVPLEQFF
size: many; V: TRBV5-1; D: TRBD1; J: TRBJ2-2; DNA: TGCGCCAGCAGCCCTCCCGGGACAGGGTCTGGGGAGCTGTTTTTT; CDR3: CASSPPGTGSGELFF
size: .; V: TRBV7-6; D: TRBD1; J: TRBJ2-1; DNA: TGTGCCAGCAGCTCAGGGGGACAACAGGGGTTGTATGAGCAGTTCTTC; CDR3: CASSSGGQQGLYEQFF
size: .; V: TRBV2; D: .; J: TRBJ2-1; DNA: TGTGCCAGCAGTGGACAGGCGGCGATTGATGAGCAGTTCTTC; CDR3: CASSGQAAIDEQFF
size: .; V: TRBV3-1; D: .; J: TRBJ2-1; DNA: TGTGCCAGCAGCCCGAAAGGCTCCTACAATGAGCAGTTCTTC; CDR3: CASSPKGSYNEQFF
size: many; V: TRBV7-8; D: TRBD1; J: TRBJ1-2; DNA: TGTGCCAGCAGCTTAGCAGGGGGCGGTGGCTACACCTTC; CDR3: CASSLAGGGGYTF
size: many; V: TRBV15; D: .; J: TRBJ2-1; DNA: TGTGCCACCAGCAGACCCCAGGGAATTGGAGACAATGAGCAGTTCTTC; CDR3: CATSRPQGIGDNEQFF
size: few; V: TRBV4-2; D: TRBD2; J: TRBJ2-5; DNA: TGTGCCAGCAGCCAAGAAGGTAGCGGGAGAGAGACCCAGTACTTC; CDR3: CASSQEGSGRETQYF
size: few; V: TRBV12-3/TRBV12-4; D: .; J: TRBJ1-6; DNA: TGTGCCAGCAGACTAGGGGGTATGGGGGTCAGTTCACCCCTCCACTTT; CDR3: CASRLGGMGVSSPLHF
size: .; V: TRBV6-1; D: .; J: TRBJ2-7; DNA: TGTGCCAGCAGGGAACTAGGGTCCACCTACGAGCAGTACTTC; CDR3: CASRELGSTYEQYF
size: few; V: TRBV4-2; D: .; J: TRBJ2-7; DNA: TGTGCCAGCAGCCAAGATTTGCTCGCCTCCTACGAGCAGTACTTC; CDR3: CASSQDLLASYEQYF
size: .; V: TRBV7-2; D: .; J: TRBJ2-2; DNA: TGTGCCAGCAGCCGTCTTATGGGGGGGGAGCTGTTTTTT; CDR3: CASSRLMGGELFF
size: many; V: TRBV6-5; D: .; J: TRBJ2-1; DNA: TGTGCCAGCAGTTACGGGCCAACTTGGGGTGAGCAGTTCTTC; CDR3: CASSYGPTWGEQFF
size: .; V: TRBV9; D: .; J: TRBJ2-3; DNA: TGTGCCAGCAGCGTAGAAGTGACACCTGATACGCAGTATTTT; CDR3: CASSVEVTPDTQYF
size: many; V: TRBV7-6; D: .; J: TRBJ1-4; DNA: TGTGCCAGCAGCCCCCAGGGTGAAAAACTGTTTTTT; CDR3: CASSPQGEKLFF
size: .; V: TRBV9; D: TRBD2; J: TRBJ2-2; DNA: TGTGCCAGCAGCGTAGTAGGACTAGCGGGAGGGCCCAACACCGGGGAGCTGTTTTTT; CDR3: CASSVVGLAGGPNTGELFF
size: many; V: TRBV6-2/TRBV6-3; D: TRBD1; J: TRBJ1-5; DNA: TGTGCCAGCAGTTCGGGGGACAGGGGGCAAGGGCAGCCCCAGCATTTT; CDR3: CASSSGDRGQGQPQHF
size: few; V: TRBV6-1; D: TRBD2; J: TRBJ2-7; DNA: TGTGCCAGCAGCTTCCTAACGGTAGCGGGAGATCCCTACGAGCAGTACTTC; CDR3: CASSFLTVAGDPYEQYF
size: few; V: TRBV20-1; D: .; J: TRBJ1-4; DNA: TGCAGTGCTAGAAGGGAGGAAGGGACTAATGAAAAACTGTTTTTT; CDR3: CSARREEGTNEKLFF